One sample yielded the 3 T cell receptor beta chains listed below, sequenced in a study of T cells in Graves' hyperthyroidism and ophthalmopathy. Using RNA transcripts as the source, TCR beta CDR3 regions were amplified. With the HTBI primer set, the TCR CDR3 went through a first round of RT-PCR. A single record per CDR3 protein comes from TCRdb applying MiXCR to the multiplex PCR reads. The sample lists about 180,000 distinct CDR3 sequences, approximately 15% seen once, with about 29% in the top ten. The sample taken for sequencing was blood. Every receptor here comes from a woman between 45 and 60 years old with Graves' hyperthyroidism.

The V and J genes are TRBV5-1 and TRBJ2-1, with D perhaps matching TRBD2 (5 bases). V dropped 1 base and J dropped 4 bases, with 15 bases sitting between them. The CDR3 has 16 amino acids. Germline V CDR1 and CDR2: SGHRS, YFSETQ. The CDR3 region has the DNA TGCGCCAGCAGCTTGAGGAGCTATTCGGGGTACAATGAGCAGTTCTTC. Translated: CASSLRSYSGYNEQFF.

This clonotype was recorded many times. The chain links TRBV19 to TRBJ2-6; D gene unclear. V was cut by 5 bases and J by 3 bases, with 8 bases left in between. The germline gives CDR1 LNHDA, CDR2 SQIVND (reference sequence). CDR3 length: 14 amino acids. The CDR3 DNA reads TGTGCCAGTAGTGAAGGTGGTGGGGCCAACGTCCTGACTTTC. Translation: CASSEGGGANVLTF.

This clonotype was seen at least ten times. This rearrangement joins TRBV2 to TRBJ1-2, with a weak D call TRBD1 (6 bases). The CDR3 contains 15 residues. CDR1 and CDR2 from the germline V gene are SNHLY and FYNNEI. Trimming shortened V by 4 bases and J by 3 bases, and 15 bases separated the two germline ends. The CDR3 DNA follows: TGTGCCAGCAGTGGGTCTTTGGGGGCGCACTATGGCTACACCTTC. Residues: CASSGSLGAHYGYTF.